Listed below are T cell receptor beta chains from one sample, sequenced in a study of CXCR3-negative and CXCR3-positive naive CD8 T cells. TCRdb reprocessed the 5' RACE reads and reports one entry per CDR3 protein, with no DNA. This table holds 100,000 to 150,000 distinct CDR3 sequences. Sequences were obtained from naive CXCR3- CD8+ T cells from blood. The source is a human donor in good health. Some clones in this sample may be carry-over from other donors' samples. Each CDR3 is given with its conserved first and last residue.

V	length	J	CDR3
TRBV29-1	12	TRBJ2-1	CSGRDPRNEQFF
TRBV27	14	TRBJ2-7	CASTSWDKAYEQYF
TRBV28	15	TRBJ2-1	CASSPSLPFYNEQFF
TRBV13	21	TRBJ2-6	CASSPTKEYGTGNSGANVLTF
TRBV7-9	11	TRBJ1-4	CASSFSEKLFF
TRBV27	18	TRBJ2-2	CASTETTGTGAITGELFF
TRBV29-1	11	TRBJ2-1	CSVPFSGSMIF
TRBV6-6	11	TRBJ2-7	CASRGVYEQYF
TRBV5-1	14	TRBJ2-7	CASSFYSGSYEQYF
TRBV6-5	16	TRBJ1-6	CASSKTGVRYNSPLHF
TRBV2	16	TRBJ2-2	CASSPYRDQFTGELFF
TRBV4-1	15	TRBJ1-2	CASSQEGQGSYGYTF
TRBV11-1	16	TRBJ2-5	CASSLSRFGGEGTQYF
TRBV7-9	16	TRBJ2-7	CASSSTSGGTSYEQYF
TRBV12-3/TRBV12-4	14	TRBJ2-7	CASSLPTGLGEQYF